This passage covers 7 T cell receptor beta chains from one sample sequenced in a study of Ad26.COV2.S vaccination and SARS-CoV-2 variants. Some clones are missing from TCRdb's copy, which holds only in-frame ones; the method was immunoSEQ multiplex PCR. The sample lists approximately 340,000 clones; approximately 90% were seen once. Source: peripheral blood, taken after recovery from COVID-19. These receptors all stem from a human donor who had recovered from COVID-19.

The J gene is TRBJ2-5, the V gene TRBV10-3; 7 bases are shared with TRBD2. The CDR3 is made up of 15 amino acids. Germline loops: CDR1 ENHRY, CDR2 SYGVKD. V gave up 0 bases and J gave up 5 bases; unmatched junction bases: 6. The CDR3 nucleotides read TGTGCCATCAGTGAGTCGAGGTGGGGAGGGGAGACCCAGTACTTC. It translates to CAISESRWGGETQYF.

The gene calls are TRBV7-2 and TRBJ1-4; the D is unclear. Trimming cost V 6 bases and J 4 bases, with 12 bases left between them. The CDR3 is 14 residues long. The germline CDR1 and CDR2 sequences are SGHTA and FQGNSA. The chain's CDR3 is CASSPDMGNEKLFF. The CDR3 nucleotides read TGTGCCAGCAGTCCCGACATGGGTAATGAAAAACTGTTTTTT.

The chain recombines TRBV5-1 with TRBJ2-7, with D perhaps matching TRBD1 or TRBD2 (5 bases each). V was clipped by 4 bases and J by 6 bases, with 17 bases between them. Germline loops: CDR1 SGHRS, CDR2 YFSETQ. The CDR3 length is 14 residues. The CDR3 spells CASSRDASPPEQYF. CDR3 nucleotides: TGCGCCAGCAGCCGGGACGCCTCCCCCCCCGAGCAGTACTTC.

The V and J genes are TRBV9 and TRBJ2-1; TRBD2 matches at 14 bases. From germline, CDR1 is SGDLS and CDR2 YYNGEE. CDR3 length: 16 residues. V gave up 1 base and J gave up 6 bases; unmatched junction bases: 3. For the CDR3, the DNA is TGTGCCAGCAGCGTAACGGGACTAGCGGGGGTCAATGAGCAGTTCTTC. Translation: CASSVTGLAGVNEQFF.

DNA for the CDR3: TGTGCCAGCAGTTACGGACGGGCCATGAACACTGAAGCTTTCTTT. Its protein product is CASSYGRAMNTEAFF. The chain has TRBV6-5 and TRBJ1-1; no firm D call. Trimming took off 2 bases at V and 0 bases at J, with 10 bases between the two ends. This CDR3 has 15 residues. Germline lookup yields CDR1 MNHEY and CDR2 SVGAGI.

The chain links TRBV10-2 to TRBJ2-5; 7 bases are a match to TRBD1. The CDR3 has 15 amino acids. Losses at the gene ends were 6 bases for V and 5 bases for J; bases not matched to a gene: 12. Germline CDR1 is WSHSY and CDR2 is SAAADI. In DNA, the CDR3 is TGCGCCAGCAGAGAATTAACAGGGGTCCGTGAGACCCAGTACTTC. It codes for CASRELTGVRETQYF.

The V call is TRBV29-1, the J call TRBJ1-1, with D maybe TRBD1 (6 bases). The V gene's germline CDR1 is SQVTM and CDR2 ANQGSEA. The CDR3 totals 13 residues. V gave up 3 bases and J gave up 0 bases, with 8 bases separating them. CDR3 residues: CSVDRGLNTEAFF. CDR3 in DNA: TGCAGCGTTGACAGGGGCTTGAACACTGAAGCTTTCTTT.